These 19 T cell receptor beta chains were all obtained from the same sample, sequenced in a study of T cell clonotyping in hematopoietic cell transplantation. The table came from immunoSEQ multiplex PCR; TCRdb's copy has only in-frame clones and leaves some out. The sample holds 28,000 or so clones, about 94% seen once. The sample consisted of peripheral blood mononuclear cells. These TCRs come from a man between 45 and 60 years old in good health. Some clones in this sample may be carry-over from other donors' samples.

The rearrangement links TRBV9 to TRBJ1-4; D gene unclear. This CDR3 is built from 14 residues. In germline, CDR1 is SGDLS, CDR2 YYNGEE. Trimming took off 0 bases at V and 7 bases at J, with 10 bases between the two ends. The CDR3 here is CASSVELGSEKLFF. The CDR3 DNA reads TGTGCCAGCAGCGTAGAGCTGGGTTCTGAAAAACTGTTTTTT. Using reference TRBV9 and TRBJ1-4 for the parts outside the CDR3, the full variable domain is DSGVTQTPKHLITATGQRVTLRCSPRSGDLSVYWYQQSLDQGLQFLIQYYNGEERAKGNILERFSAQQFPDLHSELNLSSLELGDSALYFCASSVELGSEKLFFGSGTQLSVL.

The chain is built from TRBV5-6 and TRBJ2-7; 8 bases match TRBD2. The CDR3 covers 14 residues. V was clipped by 1 base and J by 5 bases; unmatched bases: 5. Germline V gene lookup returns CDR1 SGHDT and CDR2 YYEEEE. The CDR3 DNA sequence: TGTGCCAGCAGCTTGATTCCCGGGGGGGACGAGCAGTACTTC. Protein sequence: CASSLIPGGDEQYF.

The chain links TRBV9 to TRBJ1-3, with 9 bases fitting TRBD1. The CDR3 has 17 residues. V was clipped by 3 bases and J by 0 bases; unmatched bases: 7. The V gene's germline CDR1 is SGDLS and CDR2 YYNGEE. CDR3 in amino acids: CASSEGQGLYSGNTIYF. In DNA form, the CDR3 reads TGTGCCAGCAGCGAGGGACAGGGCCTTTACTCTGGAAACACCATATATTTT.

This chain joins TRBV7-2 and TRBJ1-5, with a weak D call TRBD1 (6 bases). Germline V gene data show CDR1 as SGHTA and CDR2 as FQGNSA. The CDR3 contains 14 residues. V lost 6 bases to trimming and J lost 2 bases, with 11 bases between them. CDR3 amino acids: CASRLRGGNQPQHF. In DNA, the CDR3 is TGTGCCAGCAGGTTAAGGGGGGGCAATCAGCCCCAGCATTTT.

In DNA, the CDR3 is TGTGCCTGGAGTGTAGGGTTGAACACTGAAGCTTTCTTT. The encoded protein is CAWSVGLNTEAFF. V usage is TRBV30 and J usage is TRBJ1-1; D call uncertain. Trimming removed 0 bases at V and 0 bases at J, with 5 bases between. CDR1 and CDR2 (germline): GTSNPN, SVGIG (reference sequence). The CDR3 is 13 amino acids.

The V call is TRBV30, the J call TRBJ1-1, with a possible D match to TRBD1 (6 bases). There are 18 residues in the CDR3. Germline CDR1 and CDR2: GTSNPN and SVGIG (reference sequence). V gave up 4 bases and J gave up 1 base, with 25 bases separating them. CDR3 residues: CAWTREGGRVSWNTEAFF. CDR3 DNA: TGTGCCTGGACCAGGGAAGGGGGGCGAGTCAGTTGGAACACTGAAGCTTTCTTT. The variable domain in full, completed from reference TRBV30 and TRBJ1-1, reads SQTIHQWPATLVQPVGSPLSLECTVEGTSNPNLYWYRQAAGRGLQLLFYSVGIGQISSEVPQNLSASRPQDRQFILSSKKLLLSDSGFYLCAWTREGGRVSWNTEAFFGQGTRLTVV.

The chain employs TRBV12-5 and TRBJ1-5; a possible D gene is TRBD1 (5 bases). Germline values: CDR1 LGHNT, CDR2 FRNRAP. The CDR3 consists of 15 residues. V was shortened by 5 bases and J by 0 bases, with 11 bases between the two germline ends. The CDR3 sequence is CASGPRGISNQPQHF. The CDR3 nucleotides read TGTGCTAGTGGTCCGCGGGGCATTAGCAATCAGCCCCAGCATTTT.

With regard to this clone: Other DNA sequences in the same sample also yield this CDR3. The chain couples TRBV19 to TRBJ1-1, with 8 nucleotides matching TRBD1. From germline, CDR1 is LNHDA and CDR2 SQIVND (reference sequence). This CDR3 spans 13 amino acids. V trimming: 8 bases; J trimming: 0 bases; junction bases outside the gene matches: 2. Written as DNA, the CDR3 is TGTGCCAGTTCGGACAGGGTGAACACTGAAGCTTTCTTT. It is translated as CASSDRVNTEAFF.

This clone appeared a single time. The rearrangement links TRBV2 to TRBJ1-3; D call uncertain. Trimming stripped 6 bases from V and 0 bases from J, with 9 bases between. This CDR3 spans 14 amino acids. CDR1 and CDR2 (germline): SNHLY, FYNNEI. DNA of the CDR3: TGTGCCAGCAGGGGAGGGTCCTCTGGAAACACCATATATTTT. Its translation: CASRGGSSGNTIYF.

This sequence joins TRBV7-6 and TRBJ1-1; possible D gene TRBD1, 5 bases. V lost 4 bases and J 2 bases, leaving 14 bases between the germline ends. Germline CDR1 is SGHVS and CDR2 is FNYEAQ. This CDR3 region has 15 residues. The CDR3 protein is CASSSGLRGNTEAFF. CDR3 in DNA: TGTGCCAGCAGCTCAGGGTTGAGGGGTAACACTGAAGCTTTCTTT.

The chain couples TRBV5-1 to TRBJ2-7; 7 bases fit TRBD1. The CDR3 extends over 15 amino acids. V was clipped by 0 bases and J by 7 bases; unmatched bases: 10. The germline gives CDR1 SGHRS, CDR2 YFSETQ. The CDR3 DNA follows: TGCGCCAGCAGCTTGGCGATAGGGGGCCTTGGGGAGCAGTACTTC. Translation gives CASSLAIGGLGEQYF.

CDR3 amino acids: CASSIQVSTPLHF. The CDR3 nucleotides read TGTGCCAGTAGTATACAGGTTTCGACACCCCTCCACTTT. The J gene is TRBJ1-6, the V gene TRBV19; D not certain. The V gene lost 2 bases and the J gene lost 11 bases, with 10 bases spanning the gap. The CDR3 is made up of 13 amino acids. Looked up from germline, CDR1 is LNHDA and CDR2 is SQIVND (reference sequence).

This chain joins TRBV30 and TRBJ2-7, with D possibly TRBD2 on 6 matching bases. This CDR3 is 11 amino acids long. Per the germline V gene, CDR1 is GTSNPN and CDR2 is SVGIG (reference sequence). The V end lost 0 bases, the J end lost 9 bases, and 9 bases lay between the germline ends. The CDR3 DNA reads as TGTGCCTGGAGTGTAGTGGAGGGGCAGTACTTC. It is translated as CAWSVVEGQYF.

V is TRBV29-1 and J is TRBJ1-1, with 10 bases lining up with TRBD1. CDR3 size: 13 residues. The germline V gene has CDR1 SQVTM and CDR2 ANQGSEA. V shed 7 bases, J shed 6 bases, and the junction held 8 bases outside the gene matches. The CDR3 region is CSDVGQGFAEAFF. DNA of the CDR3: TGCAGCGATGTGGGACAGGGGTTTGCTGAAGCTTTCTTT. Variable domain in full (rest from reference TRBV29-1 and TRBJ1-1): SAVISQKPSRDICQRGTSLTIQCQVDSQVTMMFWYRQQPGQSLTLIATANQGSEATYESGFVIDKFPISRPNLTFSTLTVSNMSPEDSSIYLCSDVGQGFAEAFFGQGTRLTVV.

This clone has a single count. The chain carries TRBV19 and TRBJ1-4, with D unresolved. Trimming took 2 bases from V and 5 from J, leaving 6 bases between them. Per germline, CDR1 LNHDA and CDR2 SQIVND (reference sequence). The CDR3 contains 13 residues. The CDR3 reads CASSIQRNEKLFF. DNA for the CDR3: TGTGCCAGTAGTATACAGCGAAATGAAAAACTGTTTTTT.

This chain connects TRBV2 to TRBJ1-3, with 9 positions matching TRBD1. Germline lookup yields CDR1 SNHLY and CDR2 FYNNEI. This CDR3 has 15 amino acids. Trimming at V came to 1 base and at J to 8 bases, leaving 6 bases not matched to a gene. The CDR3 here is CASSEGGQGSDTIYF. The CDR3 nucleotides are TGTGCCAGCAGTGAAGGGGGACAGGGTTCCGACACCATATATTTT.

V gene TRBV5-4 combines with J gene TRBJ1-2; 9 positions match TRBD1. The CDR3 spans 15 residues. Germline V gene sequence: CDR1 SGHNT, CDR2 YYREEE (reference sequence). V lost 9 bases and J lost 0; bases outside the gene matches: 9. The CDR3 here is CATGQGQGTNYGYTF. The CDR3, as DNA: TGTGCCACTGGACAAGGACAGGGGACTAACTATGGCTACACCTTC.

This rearrangement joins TRBV30 to TRBJ2-1; D possibly corresponds to TRBD1 (6 bases). Germline-derived CDR1 and CDR2 are GTSNPN and SVGIG (reference sequence). V was trimmed by 7 bases and J by 0 bases, leaving 13 bases between them. The CDR3 covers 14 residues. The CDR3 DNA follows: TGTGCCTCTACAGGGTACAACTCCTACAATGAGCAGTTCTTC. It encodes CASTGYNSYNEQFF. Supplemented by reference TRBV30 and TRBJ2-1, the full variable domain reads SQTIHQWPATLVQPVGSPLSLECTVEGTSNPNLYWYRQAAGRGLQLLFYSVGIGQISSEVPQNLSASRPQDRQFILSSKKLLLSDSGFYLCASTGYNSYNEQFFGPGTRLTVL.

J is TRBJ2-2 and V is TRBV5-1, with 13 bases aligning to TRBD2. After removal of 2 bases from V and 10 bases from J, the junction contained 11 bases not matched to a gene. The length of the CDR3 is 17 residues. Per germline, CDR1 SGHRS and CDR2 YFSETQ. CDR3 region: CASSFRLAGGLSEELFF. As DNA, the CDR3 is TGCGCCAGCAGCTTCCGACTAGCGGGGGGCCTCTCCGAGGAGCTGTTTTTT.